This T cell receptor beta chain was recorded in a study of blood T cells in healthy people across ages. The V gene's germline CDR1 is DFQATT and CDR2 SNEGSKA (reference sequence). This CDR3 is 13 amino acids long. V lost 5 bases and J 4 bases, leaving 14 bases between the germline ends. Many counts were recorded for this clonotype. In terms of origin and age, donors were healthy Caucasian individuals from Russia aged roughly 6 to 95. Peripheral blood from each donor was collected in a volume of 9.5 to 10 milliliters. Primers used in a second PCR of about 6 to 11 cycles were a sample-barcoded 5' primer and a J-beta primer mix. TCRdb passed the 5' RACE reads through MiXCR, listing each CDR3 protein once. The sample has about 670,000 distinct CDR3 sequences, 52% seen once.

The sequence was obtained from a woman of 80 years or more in good health. The rearrangement uses TRBV20-1 and TRBJ2-5, with D possibly TRBD2 on 7 matching bases. Sequencing input: blood. DNA of the CDR3: TGCAGTGCTCCTTGGGGGGGCCGAGAGACCCAGTACTTC. Its translation is CSAPWGGRETQYF.